These T cell receptor beta chains were read from a single sample in a study of OX40 agonist ivuxolimab in advanced cancers. Here immunoSEQ multiplex PCR was the method, and the copy in TCRdb shows in-frame clones only, minus some. Here the sample spans 48,000 or so clones, approximately 84% being singletons. This specimen was CD4+ or CD8+ T cells sorted from blood, taken in a trial of the OX40 agonist ivuxolimab. These receptors were taken from an adult with an advanced solid tumor such as melanoma, head and neck, liver or kidney cancer. Each CDR3 is given without its conserved first and last residue.

V	J	CDR3
TRBV14	TRBJ1-6	ASSQDLGVRSPLH
TRBV4-2	TRBJ2-7	ASSQESDGHYEQY
TRBV5-5	TRBJ1-2	ASSGRDRNPPGYT
TRBV15	TRBJ2-1	ATSRDLRKGKYNEQF
TRBV18	TRBJ2-2	ASSPPRPHTGELF
TRBV19	TRBJ2-1	ASSISGGGASYNEQF
TRBV2	TRBJ2-2	ASRPPLDPGELF
TRBV5-1	TRBJ2-5	ASSFRGPTEAQY
TRBV28	TRBJ1-2	ASTLPGRGGYT
TRBV7-9	TRBJ2-1	ASSLKTRTSGVRNEQF
TRBV7-3	TRBJ2-2	ASSFKRGPTGELF
TRBV11-1	TRBJ2-5	ASSQTEETQY
TRBV7-6	TRBJ2-5	ASSLGGVGQETQY
TRBV20-1	TRBJ2-7	SAEAYEQY
TRBV27	TRBJ2-3	ASSFWGSTDTQY
TRBV5-4	TRBJ2-5	ASSFAGRETQY
TRBV20-1	TRBJ2-3	SARGDTQY
TRBV6-1	TRBJ1-2	ASSRFGQALYGYT